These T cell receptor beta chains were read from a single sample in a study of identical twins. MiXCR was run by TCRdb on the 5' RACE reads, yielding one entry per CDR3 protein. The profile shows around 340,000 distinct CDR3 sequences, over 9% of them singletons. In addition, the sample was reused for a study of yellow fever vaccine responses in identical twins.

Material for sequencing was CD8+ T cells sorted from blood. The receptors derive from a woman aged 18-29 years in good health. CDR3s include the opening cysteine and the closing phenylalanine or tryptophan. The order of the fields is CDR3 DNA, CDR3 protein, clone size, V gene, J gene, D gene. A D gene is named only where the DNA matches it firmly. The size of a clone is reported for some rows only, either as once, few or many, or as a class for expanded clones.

TGTGCTAGTGCTCTACACAGGGGCGAGCAGTACTTC	CASALHRGEQYF	-	TRBV12-5	TRBJ2-7	TRBD1
TGCAGTGCTAGAGAGTACTCCGGGACTAGCGGATTCGAGCAGTACTTC	CSAREYSGTSGFEQYF	-	TRBV20-1	TRBJ2-7	TRBD2
TGCGCCAGCAGCAAGAACAGGGGGCGCGGTAATGAGCAGTTCTTC	CASSKNRGRGNEQFF	once	TRBV5-1	TRBJ2-1	TRBD1
TGTGCCAGCAGTCCCCTCGCGGGGGGCATCGTGGAGACCCAGTACTTC	CASSPLAGGIVETQYF	-	TRBV12-3/TRBV12-4	TRBJ2-5	TRBD2
TGTGCCAGCAGAGAGGGGACAGGGGGTTACTACGAGCAGTACTTC	CASREGTGGYYEQYF	-	TRBV2	TRBJ2-7	TRBD1
TGTGCCAGCAGTTACCACCCTAGCGAGTACAATGAGCAGTTCTTC	CASSYHPSEYNEQFF	few	TRBV6-5	TRBJ2-1	-
TGTGCCAGCAGTCTAACCCCGAGACTAGCTTCTTTGGAGACCCAGTACTTC	CASSLTPRLASLETQYF	-	TRBV27	TRBJ2-5	TRBD2
TGTGCCAGCAGTCCGACTTTAGCGGGGGGAACAGATACGCAGTATTTT	CASSPTLAGGTDTQYF	-	TRBV6-1	TRBJ2-3	TRBD2
TGTGCCAGCAGCTTAGATCCCCCGACTAGCGGGTACTCCTACGAGCAGTACTTC	CASSLDPPTSGYSYEQYF	-	TRBV11-2	TRBJ2-7	TRBD2
TGTGCCAGCAGCTTAGCCGGCAGGGGCTCCTACAATGAGCAGTTCTTC	CASSLAGRGSYNEQFF	few	TRBV7-9	TRBJ2-1	-
TGCGCCAGCAGCTTGGTGGGACAGCGCACAGATACGCAGTATTTT	CASSLVGQRTDTQYF	few	TRBV5-1	TRBJ2-3	TRBD1
TGCGCCAGCAGCCAGTTGGGGAGCGCCTACGAGCAGTACTTC	CASSQLGSAYEQYF	few	TRBV4-1	TRBJ2-7	-
TGTGCCAGCAGCCAAGGATCGACCAACACCGGGGAGCTGTTTTTT	CASSQGSTNTGELFF	many	TRBV14	TRBJ2-2	-
TGTGCCAGCAGCTCGGGACAGGAGAACACCGGGGAGCTGTTTTTT	CASSSGQENTGELFF	many	TRBV5-6	TRBJ2-2	TRBD1
TGTGCCGGTCAGGGACAGGGGGGCACAGATACGCAGTATTTT	CAGQGQGGTDTQYF	-	TRBV25-1	TRBJ2-3	TRBD1
TGTGCCAGCAGCGGCCACGGGGGGCCGAACACTGAAGCTTTCTTT	CASSGHGGPNTEAFF	many	TRBV7-9	TRBJ1-1	-
TGTGCCAGCAGTTTATCACCGACTAGAACCGACACCGGGGAGCTGTTTTTT	CASSLSPTRTDTGELFF	-	TRBV27	TRBJ2-2	-
TGTGCCAGCAGTTACGGGACAGCCAATGGCTACACCTTC	CASSYGTANGYTF	medium-sized	TRBV6-2/TRBV6-3	TRBJ1-2	TRBD1
TGTGCCAGCAGCGTAGGGAGGACTATCTACAATGAGCAGTTCTTC	CASSVGRTIYNEQFF	few	TRBV9	TRBJ2-1	-
TGCAGTGCTCAAAATATACGCTCCTACGAGCAGTACTTC	CSAQNIRSYEQYF	few	TRBV20-1	TRBJ2-7	-
TGTGCCAGTAGTATTCTTCCAGGGGGCTCCCTTGGCTACACCTTC	CASSILPGGSLGYTF	-	TRBV19	TRBJ1-2	TRBD1
TGTGCCAGCAGTTGCGGGACTGACTATGAGGACCAGTACTTC	CASSCGTDYEDQYF	many	TRBV12-3/TRBV12-4	TRBJ2-5	-
TGTGCCAGCACCCTTCTTTTGGGGCTCCATGAGCAGTTCTTC	CASTLLLGLHEQFF	few	TRBV11-2	TRBJ2-1	-
TGTGCTAGTGTTCTCGGGTCTCACAATGAGCAGTTCTTC	CASVLGSHNEQFF	few	TRBV12-5	TRBJ2-1	-
TGTGCCAGCACCACAGGGGCGGGGATGAACACTGAAGCTTTCTTT	CASTTGAGMNTEAFF	many	TRBV12-3/TRBV12-4	TRBJ1-1	TRBD1
TGCGCCAGCAGCCAAGTTATTAGCCCTATTTTTAGCACAGATACGCAGTATTTT	CASSQVISPIFSTDTQYF	-	TRBV4-1	TRBJ2-3	-
TGTGCCAGCAGCTTAGTCTGGTATAGCGGGAGGGCCAAGTACAATGAGCAGTTCTTC	CASSLVWYSGRAKYNEQFF	few	TRBV11-2	TRBJ2-1	TRBD2
TGTGCTAGTGGTTTGGTACAACTAATTTCCGGGACAGGGTTTGGCTCCTACGAGCAGTACTTC	CASGLVQLISGTGFGSYEQYF	many	TRBV12-5	TRBJ2-7	TRBD1
TGTGCCAGCAGCTCCCGACAGGTCTACGAGCAGTACTTC	CASSSRQVYEQYF	few	TRBV12-3/TRBV12-4	TRBJ2-7	-
TGTGCCAGCAGTACAAAGGGACAGGGGTACAATGAGCAGTTCTTC	CASSTKGQGYNEQFF	many	TRBV27	TRBJ2-1	TRBD1
TGTGCCAGCAGCTTAGCTAGCAGGGGCAACGGGGAGCTGTTTTTT	CASSLASRGNGELFF	many	TRBV7-6	TRBJ2-2	-
TGTGCCAGCAGCATGGGACTCCTTAAATACGAGCAGTACTTC	CASSMGLLKYEQYF	-	TRBV7-2	TRBJ2-7	-
TGTGCCAGCAGCACCCCGACTAGCGGGGGGCTCGATACGCAGTATTTT	CASSTPTSGGLDTQYF	-	TRBV7-9	TRBJ2-3	TRBD2
TGTGCCAGCAGCAGACTAGCGGGGGGGCCGGAGAACACCGGGGAGCTGTTTTTT	CASSRLAGGPENTGELFF	few	TRBV11-1	TRBJ2-2	TRBD2
TGTGCCAGCACCGAGGACGGGTCCTATGGCTACACCTTC	CASTEDGSYGYTF	-	TRBV9	TRBJ1-2	-
TGCGCCAGCAGCCAAGGATTCCGGGAAGGAAACACCGGGGAGCTGTTTTTT	CASSQGFREGNTGELFF	-	TRBV4-1	TRBJ2-2	-
TGTGCCAGCAGTTTCCAGGGTGTCGTGGAGACCCAGTACTTC	CASSFQGVVETQYF	many	TRBV12-3/TRBV12-4	TRBJ2-5	-
TGTGCCAGCAGTTTGAGTGTCGCGGCGACTGAAGCTTTCTTT	CASSLSVAATEAFF	few	TRBV27	TRBJ1-1	-
TGCGCCAGCAGCAAAGGGACTAGCGGGCTTCTAAGCTCCTACAATGAGCAGTTCTTC	CASSKGTSGLLSSYNEQFF	-	TRBV5-1	TRBJ2-1	TRBD2
TGTGCCAGCAGTCTCGGGGGAGCTGGAAACACCATATATTTT	CASSLGGAGNTIYF	many	TRBV27	TRBJ1-3	-
TGTGCCAGCAGTAGGATTGGGGGAGGGCCCGACGAGCAGTACTTC	CASSRIGGGPDEQYF	few	TRBV27	TRBJ2-7	TRBD2
TGTGCCACCAGTGATGAACAGGGGTGGACCGGGGAGCTGTTTTTT	CATSDEQGWTGELFF	few	TRBV24-1	TRBJ2-2	TRBD1
TGCGCCAGCAGCCAAGATCGGGAGTCTGGAGATCAGCCCCAGCATTTT	CASSQDRESGDQPQHF	few	TRBV4-1	TRBJ1-5	-
TGTGCCAGCAGTTTACGTGGACTAGCGGGAGGATGGTCCTACGAGCAGTACTTC	CASSLRGLAGGWSYEQYF	few	TRBV27	TRBJ2-7	TRBD2
TGTGCCAGCAGTTTATGGGGACAGAGCTACGAGCAGTACTTC	CASSLWGQSYEQYF	few	TRBV27	TRBJ2-7	TRBD1
TGTGCCAGCAGCCCTCAAGAGGATACGCAGTATTTT	CASSPQEDTQYF	few	TRBV5-4	TRBJ2-3	-
TGTGCCAGCAGCTTTGGTCTGTCAGAGACCCAGTACTTC	CASSFGLSETQYF	few	TRBV7-6	TRBJ2-5	-
TGTGCCAGCAGGCGAGCACGGATGAACACCGGGGAGCTGTTTTTT	CASRRARMNTGELFF	few	TRBV27	TRBJ2-2	-
TGTGCCAGCAGAAAGGGGAATCAGCCCCAGCATTTT	CASRKGNQPQHF	few	TRBV28	TRBJ1-5	-
TGTGCCAGTAGTTTGGACAATCAGTACTTC	CASSLDNQYF	many	TRBV19	TRBJ2-7	-
TGTGCCAGCAGTCTCCCTTGGGCGGCTAGCCAAGAGACCCAGTACTTC	CASSLPWAASQETQYF	-	TRBV28	TRBJ2-5	-
TGTGCCAGCAGTCCTCCGGTCGGCGATGGAAACACCATATATTTT	CASSPPVGDGNTIYF	few	TRBV6-1	TRBJ1-3	-
TGTGCCAGCAGTTCCAACAGGGATAGCTCCTACAATGAGCAGTTCTTC	CASSSNRDSSYNEQFF	few	TRBV28	TRBJ2-1	-